One sample yielded the 18 T cell receptor beta chains listed below, sequenced in a study of blood T cell repertoires in COVID-19. Repertoires were generated with immunoSEQ multiplex PCR, while TCRdb's copy carries only in-frame clones and drops some. The table records some 50,000 clones, 75% to 85% of them present only once. Sequenced input: peripheral blood. The receptors were gathered from a human donor in a cohort sampled during active COVID-19.

The chain couples TRBV28 to TRBJ2-2, with D unresolved. Trimming shortened V by 5 bases and J by 0 bases, and 4 bases separated the two germline ends. The germline V gene has CDR1 MDHEN and CDR2 SYDVKM. The CDR3 loop spans 13 amino acids. This chain's CDR3 is CASSPTNTGELFF. As DNA, the CDR3 is TGTGCCAGCAGTCCCACGAACACCGGGGAGCTGTTTTTT. Drawing the rest from reference TRBV28 and TRBJ2-2, the complete variable domain is DVKVTQSSRYLVKRTGEKVFLECVQDMDHENMFWYRQDPGLGLRLIYFSYDVKMKEKGDIPEGYSVSREKKERFSLILESASTNQTSMYLCASSPTNTGELFFGEGSRLTVL.

This chain connects TRBV10-1 to TRBJ1-2, with a tentative D call TRBD1 (6 bases). Germline-derived CDR1 and CDR2 are WNHNN and SYGVQD (reference sequence). Trimming took off 7 bases at V and 2 bases at J, with 35 bases between the two ends. The CDR3 length is 21 residues. The DNA of the CDR3 is TGCGCCAGCAAGTTTTGGACAGTCGAGGAATTGCACCTCTATACGAACTATGGCTACACCTTC. Amino acids: CASKFWTVEELHLYTNYGYTF.

This clone was counted once. The J gene is TRBJ2-6, the V gene TRBV18, with a weak D call TRBD1 (5 bases). The CDR3 extends over 17 amino acids. Germline V CDR1 and CDR2: KGHSH, LQKENI. V lost 2 bases and J 0 bases, leaving 11 bases between the germline ends. For the CDR3, the DNA is TGTGCCAGCTCACCAGGGGCAGGGAACTCTGGGGCCAACGTCCTGACTTTC. As protein: CASSPGAGNSGANVLTF.

The chain couples TRBV7-2 to TRBJ1-2; a weak D match, TRBD1 (6 bases). This CDR3 has 16 amino acids. The germline CDR1 and CDR2 sequences are SGHTA and FQGNSA. Between the trimmed V and J ends, which lost 2 bases and 5 bases, there was a span of 18 bases. CDR3 protein: CASSLSGTGSDYGYTF. The CDR3 DNA sequence: TGTGCCAGCAGCTTAAGTGGTACAGGGTCTGATTATGGCTACACCTTC.

The count of this clone is one. J is TRBJ2-3 and V is TRBV18; D might be TRBD1 (5 bases). Trimming left V 1 base short and J 1 base short, with 12 bases between. Germline assignment: CDR1 KGHSH and CDR2 LQKENI. The CDR3 covers 16 residues. CDR3: CASSPLPQGGTDTQYF. CDR3 DNA sequence: TGTGCCAGCTCACCACTTCCCCAGGGCGGCACAGATACGCAGTATTTT.

The chain employs TRBV25-1 and TRBJ2-3; D is uncertain. Germline V CDR1 and CDR2: MGHDK, SYGVNS. Between the trimmed V and J ends, which lost 1 base and 4 bases, there was a span of 12 bases. The CDR3 loop spans 15 amino acids. CDR3 in DNA: TGTGCCAGCAGTGAATCCCGGTCCTCTCCAGATACGCAGTATTTT. Translating gives CASSESRSSPDTQYF.

The rearrangement links TRBV30 to TRBJ1-1; tentative D call: TRBD1 (5 bases). CDR3 length equals 14 residues. V was trimmed by 3 bases and J by 6 bases, leaving 17 bases between them. In germline, CDR1 is GTSNPN, CDR2 SVGIG (reference sequence). This CDR3 is CAWRAPNRGPEAFF. Here the CDR3 DNA reads TGTGCCTGGAGGGCCCCTAATAGGGGCCCTGAAGCTTTCTTT.

This clone was counted a few times. The chain joins TRBV5-4 to TRBJ1-4; the D gene is possibly TRBD1 (6 bases). The germline V gene encodes CDR1 SGHNT and CDR2 YYREEE (reference sequence). V dropped 3 bases and J dropped 3 bases, with 15 bases sitting between them. This CDR3 is 16 amino acids long. In nucleotides, the CDR3 is TGTGCCAGCAGCTCCGGGGGGGCTGGATCTAATGAAAAACTGTTTTTT. Protein: CASSSGGAGSNEKLFF.

The gene calls are TRBV11-1 and TRBJ2-1; possibly TRBD2 for D (6 bases). The germline V gene encodes CDR1 SGHAT and CDR2 FQDESV (reference sequence). The CDR3 runs 16 residues. V lost 0 bases and J lost 4, with 13 bases in between. CDR3 sequence reads: CASSLATAGEYNEQFF. CDR3 nucleotides: TGTGCCAGCAGCTTAGCGACAGCGGGCGAATACAATGAGCAGTTCTTC.

The CDR3 is CASSDRTSGRSDTQYF. The CDR3 bases are TGTGCCAGCAGTGATCGGACTAGCGGGAGGTCAGATACGCAGTATTTT. This chain links TRBV25-1 with TRBJ2-3, with TRBD2 identical over 14 bases. Trimming removed 3 bases from V and 4 bases from J; junction bases left unmatched: 3. CDR3 size: 16 residues. Germline CDR1 reads MGHDK; CDR2 reads SYGVNS.

On this clone: Other DNA sequences in the sample encode the same CDR3. This chain links TRBV5-4 with TRBJ2-1; 14 nucleotides match TRBD2. This CDR3 contains 15 residues. Germline V CDR1 and CDR2: SGHNT, YYREEE (reference sequence). The V segment lost 4 bases and the J segment 6 bases; nucleotides outside the gene matches: 3. The CDR3 is CASSPGLAGGNEQFF. The CDR3 bases are TGTGCCAGCAGCCCCGGACTAGCGGGAGGCAATGAGCAGTTCTTC.

J is TRBJ1-5 and V is TRBV2; TRBD1 agrees at 7 bases. The CDR3 runs to 14 residues. CDR1 is SNHLY, CDR2 FYNNEI, per germline. The trim removed 6 bases at V and 3 bases at J, leaving 5 bases unmatched. The CDR3 region is CASSAGQFNQPQHF. CDR3 DNA: TGTGCCAGCAGCGCGGGACAGTTCAATCAGCCCCAGCATTTT.

Only a few counts were recorded for this clone. The chain couples TRBV18 to TRBJ2-7; 12 nucleotides match TRBD1. The CDR3 contains 12 residues. With 8 bases clipped from V and 6 bases from J, the junction kept 2 bases outside the gene matches. Germline CDR1 and CDR2: KGHSH and LQKENI. Here the CDR3 DNA reads TGTGCCAGCACGGGACAGGGGGCCGAGCAGTACTTC. Translating gives CASTGQGAEQYF.

Here the CDR3 reads CAIRRVSGNTIYF. The CDR3 nucleotides are TGTGCCATCAGGAGGGTCTCTGGAAACACCATATATTTT. The genes are TRBV10-3 and TRBJ1-3; D is undetermined. This CDR3 has 13 residues. Germline CDR1 reads ENHRY; CDR2 reads SYGVKD. Trimming removed 6 bases from V and 0 bases from J, with 6 bases in between.

The table lists this clone with a few counts. This sequence joins TRBV29-1 and TRBJ2-3; 8 bases are a match to TRBD1. CDR1 SQVTM and CDR2 ANQGSEA come from the germline V gene. The CDR3 runs 14 residues. Trimming removed 7 bases from V and 1 base from J; junction bases left unmatched: 7. DNA for the CDR3: TGCAGCGCGGACAGGGAGTCAGGCACAGATACGCAGTATTTT. The encoded protein is CSADRESGTDTQYF.

Of note for this clone: A read error may account for a junction end that differs from germline. The chain carries TRBV6-2 or TRBV6-3 and TRBJ1-1; D is possibly TRBD1 (5 bases). Germline CDR1 is MNHEY and CDR2 is SVGEGT. The CDR3 spans 14 residues. CDR3 sequence (DNA): TGTGCCAGCAATTACCAGGGTTGGGACACTGAAGCTTTCTTT. Its translation is CASNYQGWDTEAFF.

The genes are TRBV18 and TRBJ1-5; D is uncertain. There are 13 residues in the CDR3. Germline CDR1 reads KGHSH; CDR2 reads LQKENI. With 5 bases removed from V and 4 bases from J, the gap between germline ends came to 9 bases. This CDR3 reads CASSMAVNQPQHF. Here the CDR3 DNA reads TGTGCCAGCTCAATGGCAGTGAATCAGCCCCAGCATTTT.

The J gene is TRBJ2-1, the V gene TRBV18, with TRBD2 as a possible D gene (6 bases). The CDR3 runs 15 residues. V gave up 6 bases and J gave up 4 bases, with 16 bases separating them. Germline lookup yields CDR1 KGHSH and CDR2 LQKENI. CDR3 in amino acids: CASSRDFGTYNEQFF. The CDR3 DNA is TGTGCCAGCTCGCGGGACTTCGGAACGTACAATGAGCAGTTCTTC.